What follows are 17 T cell receptor beta chains derived from one specimen sequenced in a study of blood T cell repertoires in COVID-19. Assay: immunoSEQ multiplex PCR; the TCRdb copy retains only in-frame clones and omits some. The table shows 330,000 or so clones, with 92% occurring only once. Sequenced material: PBMCs or T cells enriched from blood (not recorded which). All receptors derive from a woman aged 30 to 39 who had recovered from COVID-19.

Here the CDR3 reads CASSQLGQQNTEAFF. The CDR3 DNA follows: TGTGCCAGCAGCCAACTGGGACAGCAAAACACTGAAGCTTTCTTT. The chain joins TRBV11-3 to TRBJ1-1; 7 nucleotides line up with TRBD1. Germline loops: CDR1 SGHNT, CDR2 YENEEA. This CDR3 region has 15 residues. V shed 5 bases, J shed 2 bases, and the junction held 8 bases outside the gene matches. Full variable domain (remainder filled in from reference TRBV11-3 and TRBJ1-1): EAGVVQSPRYKIIEKKQPVAFWCNPISGHNTLYWYLQNLGQGPELLIRYENEEAVDDSQLPKDRFSAERLKGVDSTLKIQPAELGDSAVYLCASSQLGQQNTEAFFGQGTRLTVV.

The V gene is TRBV6-5, the J gene TRBJ2-7; the match to TRBD1 covers 10 bases. The trim removed 6 bases at V and 5 bases at J, leaving 10 bases unmatched. Germline loops: CDR1 MNHEY, CDR2 SVGAGI. The CDR3 is 15 amino acids. CDR3 nucleotide sequence: TGTGCCAGCAGAACCGGGACAGGGGCCGGGGACGAGCAGTACTTC. It yields the protein CASRTGTGAGDEQYF.

This clone was picked up one time. This chain joins TRBV7-2 and TRBJ2-3; D remains unclear. Germline-derived CDR1 and CDR2 are SGHTA and FQGNSA. The CDR3 sequence is 15 residues long. V was shortened by 1 base and J by 4 bases, with 12 bases between the two germline ends. The CDR3 here is CASSLGQYWSDTQYF. CDR3 DNA sequence: TGTGCCAGCAGCTTAGGGCAGTATTGGTCAGATACGCAGTATTTT.

Here the CDR3 DNA reads TGTGCCAGCAGCGCCTCGGGACTAGCGGGAACCGGGGAGCTGTTTTTT. Residues: CASSASGLAGTGELFF. The genes are TRBV7-3 and TRBJ2-2; 13 positions agree with TRBD2. V shed 5 bases and J 5 bases; nucleotides not matched to a gene: 5. The CDR3 consists of 16 residues. The germline V gene encodes CDR1 SGHTA and CDR2 FQGTGA.

This clone has more than one count but fewer than ten. The gene calls are TRBV3-1 (or the pseudogene TRBV3-2) and TRBJ2-2; perhaps TRBD2 as D (5 bases). CDR3 length: 18 amino acids. Germline loops: CDR1 LGHDT, CDR2 YNNKEL (reference sequence). V dropped 0 bases and J dropped 2 bases, with 16 bases sitting between them. As DNA, the CDR3 is TGTGCCAGCAGCCAAGAACCTAGACCGGGGAACAACACCGGGGAGCTGTTTTTT. This gives the protein CASSQEPRPGNNTGELFF.

The chain links TRBV12-3 or TRBV12-4 to TRBJ1-2; D is undetermined. The V end was cut by 3 bases, the J end by 0 bases, with 2 bases between. The CDR3 covers 12 residues. The CDR3 bases are TGTGCCAGCAGTTTCTCTAACTATGGCTACACCTTC. This gives the protein CASSFSNYGYTF.

The chain has TRBV5-6 and TRBJ2-5; no firm D call. Trimming removed 4 bases from V and 7 bases from J, with 17 bases in between. Germline-derived CDR1 and CDR2 are SGHDT and YYEEEE. The CDR3 has 14 amino acids. CDR3 bases: TGTGCCAGCAGCAGCCCGGGTGTGGTGGTGACCCAGTACTTC. Its translation is CASSSPGVVVTQYF.

V is TRBV7-2 and J is TRBJ2-3, with 8 positions matching TRBD2. This CDR3 is 14 amino acids long. Germline CDR1 and CDR2: SGHTA and FQGNSA. Losses at the gene ends were 5 bases for V and 7 bases for J; bases not matched to a gene: 8. The CDR3 bases are TGTGCCAGCAGCCGGGGGGGCCGTGCGAATACGCAGTATTTT. Protein sequence: CASSRGGRANTQYF. The variable domain in full, completed from reference TRBV7-2 and TRBJ2-3, reads GAGVSQSPSNKVTEKGKDVELRCDPISGHTALYWYRQSLGQGLEFLIYFQGNSAPDKSGLPSDRFSAERTGGSVSTLTIQRTQQEDSAVYLCASSRGGRANTQYFGPGTRLTVL.

The chain couples TRBV3-1 (or the pseudogene TRBV3-2) to TRBJ1-1; a possible D gene is TRBD1 (6 bases). The V gene's germline CDR1 is LGHDT and CDR2 YNNKEL (reference sequence). This CDR3 has 12 amino acids. The V gene lost 4 bases and the J gene lost 12 bases, with 15 bases spanning the gap. In nucleotides, the CDR3 is TGTGCCAGCAGCCCAGGGGACCGAAGGACTTTCTTT. Protein sequence: CASSPGDRRTFF.

This chain joins TRBV28 and TRBJ1-5; D unresolved. The length of the CDR3 is 16 residues. Germline CDR1 MDHEN, CDR2 SYDVKM. V was pared by 6 bases and J by 2 bases, with 17 bases between. The CDR3 region is CASRTTLRGGNQPQHF. CDR3 sequence (DNA): TGTGCCAGCAGAACGACCCTCAGAGGTGGCAATCAGCCCCAGCATTTT.

J is TRBJ2-5 and V is TRBV7-2; 8 bases fit TRBD2. From germline, CDR1 is SGHTA and CDR2 FQGNSA. The CDR3 contains 16 residues. Trimming at V came to 4 bases and at J to 6 bases, leaving 13 bases not matched to a gene. This chain's CDR3 is CASSSPGGASVKTQYF. The CDR3 nucleotides are TGTGCCAGCAGCTCACCCGGGGGGGCGTCCGTGAAGACCCAGTACTTC.

J is TRBJ1-1 and V is TRBV7-2; D is ambiguous. Per germline, CDR1 SGHTA and CDR2 FQGNSA. This CDR3 region has 13 residues. V dropped 1 base and J dropped 0 bases, with 3 bases sitting between them. The CDR3 region has the DNA TGTGCCAGCAGCTTAGATATGAACACTGAAGCTTTCTTT. Protein product: CASSLDMNTEAFF.

The chain joins TRBV21-1 to TRBJ1-1; the D call in the table, TRBD1, was not verified against the DNA. TRBV21-1 constitutes a pseudogene. The CDR3 is 17 amino acids. This CDR3 reads CASSEIGGQGLPLEAFF. The CDR3 DNA reads TGTGCCAGCAGCGAAATTGGAGGACAGGGTTTACCCCTTGAAGCTTTCTTT.

The V and J genes are TRBV5-5 and TRBJ1-6; TRBD1 is a possible D gene (6 bases). The CDR3 sequence is 14 residues long. V was trimmed by 0 bases and J by 9 bases, leaving 10 bases between them. Germline V CDR1 and CDR2: SGHKS, YYEKEE (reference sequence). The CDR3 loop is CASSLGLGGSPLHF. The CDR3, as DNA: TGTGCCAGCAGCTTGGGGCTAGGGGGTTCACCCCTCCACTTT.

V usage is TRBV2 and J usage is TRBJ1-2; 10 bases map to TRBD1. CDR1 and CDR2 (germline): SNHLY, FYNNEI. The J segment lost 7 bases and the V segment lost 7 bases, leaving 9 bases of the junction unmatched. CDR3 length equals 14 residues. The CDR3: CASNPGQGISGYTF. Here the CDR3 DNA reads TGTGCCAGCAATCCGGGACAGGGGATTAGTGGCTACACCTTC.

The gene calls are TRBV4-1 and TRBJ2-3; D not certain. The CDR3 sequence is 15 residues long. Trimming removed 0 bases from V and 5 bases from J, with 12 bases in between. Germline CDR1 MGHRA, CDR2 YSYEKL. In nucleotides, the CDR3 is TGCGCCAGCAGCCAAGATGGGCTCCGTCGAGATACGCAGTATTTT. It translates to CASSQDGLRRDTQYF.

J is TRBJ1-1 and V is TRBV2; 8 bases align to TRBD1. Germline lookup yields CDR1 SNHLY and CDR2 FYNNEI. J lost 3 bases, V lost 5 bases, and 5 bases had no gene match. The CDR3 is 14 amino acids. Here the CDR3 reads CASSNLRGHTEAFF. DNA for the CDR3: TGTGCCAGCAGTAACCTCAGGGGGCACACTGAAGCTTTCTTT.